This is a list of T cell receptor beta chains from one sample in a study of blood T cell repertoires in COVID-19. The table came from immunoSEQ multiplex PCR; TCRdb's copy has only in-frame clones and leaves some out. In the table there are under 250,000 clones, around four fifths of which are singletons. Sequencing was performed on peripheral blood. The receptors shown here come from a woman in her sixties or seventies with active or convalescent COVID-19. Each CDR3 is given with its conserved first and last residue. D genes are given only for firm matches. Rows give clone size only sometimes, using once, few, many, or a class for an expanded clone.

V	J	size	D	DNA	CDR3
TRBV2	TRBJ2-2	NA	TRBD2	TGTGCCAGCATTGAGCGGGGGGACACCGGGGAGCTGTTTTTT	CASIERGDTGELFF
TRBV18	TRBJ2-7	once	TRBD2	TGTGCCAGCTCACCGGGCAGGGCGGGGGAAGCCTACGAGCAGTACTTC	CASSPGRAGEAYEQYF
TRBV5-8	TRBJ2-3	NA	NA	TGTGCCAGCAGCCTTGGAGTCCTCACAGATACGCAGTATTTT	CASSLGVLTDTQYF
TRBV19	TRBJ2-1	NA	TRBD1	TGTGCCAGTTCTCAGGGGGTTACCTACAATGAGCAGTTCTTC	CASSQGVTYNEQFF
TRBV5-6	TRBJ1-2	NA	TRBD1	TGTGCCAGCACTGATACAGGGGCGTTCTATGGCTACACCTTC	CASTDTGAFYGYTF
TRBV6-1	TRBJ2-5	NA	NA	TGTGCCAGCAGTGAGACATTGGGGGGAATAGAGACCCAGTACTTC	CASSETLGGIETQYF
TRBV11-2	TRBJ1-3	few	TRBD1	TGTGCCAGCAGCTTGACAGGGGGCTCCTACTCTGGAAACACCATATATTTT	CASSLTGGSYSGNTIYF
TRBV2	TRBJ2-5	NA	NA	TGTGCCAGCGGGGTCGGGGTGGACGGGGAGACCCAGTACTTC	CASGVGVDGETQYF
TRBV11-3	TRBJ1-1	NA	NA	TGTGCCAGCAGCCCAGGAGGTATCTGGATGGGGGGAAGGAGGAACACTGAAGCTTTCTTT	CASSPGGIWMGGRRNTEAFF
TRBV20-1	TRBJ2-7	NA	NA	TGCAGTGTTCCGGGATCCTACGAGCAGTACTTC	CSVPGSYEQYF
TRBV11-3	TRBJ2-1	NA	TRBD2	TGTGCCAGCAGCCCGTCGGGACTAGCTGGCCTTTACAATGAGCAGTTCTTC	CASSPSGLAGLYNEQFF
TRBV24-1	TRBJ2-3	NA	TRBD1	TGTGCCACCAGTGATGCGTTTGGGACAGGAACAGATACGCAGTATTTT	CATSDAFGTGTDTQYF
TRBV27	TRBJ1-1	NA	NA	TGTGCCAGCAGTTTTTCTCCGAGGGTCACTGAAGCTTTCTTT	CASSFSPRVTEAFF
TRBV30	TRBJ2-7	NA	TRBD1	TGTGCCTGGAGTGTTAGACGGGACAGGATGGGACAGTACTTC	CAWSVRRDRMGQYF
TRBV7-9	TRBJ2-7	NA	NA	TGTGCCAGCAGCTCCAGGGAAAGGTACGAGCAGTACTTC	CASSSRERYEQYF
TRBV11-3	TRBJ2-2	NA	TRBD1	TGTGCCAGTTCCAGGGGACAGGGAACCGGGGAGCTGTTTTTT	CASSRGQGTGELFF
TRBV6-6	TRBJ2-1	NA	NA	TGTGCCAGCAGTTACTCCGGGACTGGGAACAATGAGCAGTTCTTC	CASSYSGTGNNEQFF
TRBV28	TRBJ1-1	NA	NA	TGTGCCAGCAGTTTATTGGCTAGCAACACTGAAGCTTTCTTT	CASSLLASNTEAFF
TRBV18	TRBJ2-7	once	NA	TGTGCCAGCTCACCACCGGCTTCGGGAGACGAGCAGTACTTC	CASSPPASGDEQYF
TRBV3-1/TRBV3-2	TRBJ2-1	NA	NA	TGTGCCAGCAGTCGTTCCGACTTATACTACAATGAGCAGTTCTTC	CASSRSDLYYNEQFF
TRBV11-2	TRBJ2-7	NA	NA	TGTGCCAGCAGCAGGGACTTCAGCTCCTACGAGCAGTACTTC	CASSRDFSSYEQYF
TRBV24-1	TRBJ2-1	NA	TRBD1	TGTGCCACCAGTGAAATGGACAGGGACTACAATGAGCAGTTCTTC	CATSEMDRDYNEQFF
TRBV7-9	TRBJ2-7	NA	TRBD1	TGTGCCAGCAGCTTAGAGTTCGGGACAGGGTCCTTCGAGCAGTACTTC	CASSLEFGTGSFEQYF
TRBV19	TRBJ2-5	NA	TRBD2	TGTGCCAGTAGTAGGGGCGGGGGGCCTTTCCAAGAGACCCAGTACTTC	CASSRGGGPFQETQYF
TRBV28	TRBJ2-2	NA	NA	TGTGCCAGCAGCGTTTACTACACCGGGGAGCTGTTTTTT	CASSVYYTGELFF
TRBV5-1	TRBJ2-4	NA	TRBD2	TGCGCCAGCAGCTCCTCTAGCGGGAGGAACATTCAGTACTTC	CASSSSSGRNIQYF
TRBV6-5	TRBJ2-1	NA	NA	TGTGCCAGCACCTCGGGCAGGGGCGTCCGGAATGAGCAGTTCTTC	CASTSGRGVRNEQFF
TRBV19	TRBJ1-5	NA	TRBD1	TGTGCCAGTAGTGACGACAGGGCGGAGGATAATCAGCCCCAGCATTTT	CASSDDRAEDNQPQHF
TRBV5-1	TRBJ1-2	NA	TRBD1	TGCGCCAGCAGCGACCGGGACAGGGGGACCAGCCATGGCTACACCTTC	CASSDRDRGTSHGYTF
TRBV19	TRBJ2-1	NA	TRBD2	TGTGCCAGTAGTATACTAGCGGGACCCAGGGATGAGCAGTTCTTC	CASSILAGPRDEQFF
TRBV5-1	TRBJ2-1	NA	TRBD2	TGCGCCAGCAGGGAACTAGCGGGGGCCTCCTACAATGAGCAGTTCTTC	CASRELAGASYNEQFF
TRBV28	TRBJ1-2	NA	NA	TGTGCCAGCAGTTTTCTCTCCCCCTATGGCTACACCTTC	CASSFLSPYGYTF
TRBV19	TRBJ2-5	NA	TRBD1	TGTGCCAGTAGTATAGTAGGGGGACAGGGAGAGTGGGCCCAGTACTTC	CASSIVGGQGEWAQYF
TRBV2	TRBJ2-5	NA	NA	TGTGCCAGCAGGACAGACTTGCCCCCAGAGACCCAGTACTTC	CASRTDLPPETQYF
TRBV27	TRBJ2-7	NA	TRBD1	TGTGCCAGCACCCTTAGACAGGGTACCTACGAGCAGTACTTC	CASTLRQGTYEQYF
TRBV25-1	TRBJ1-1	NA	TRBD1	TGTGCCAGCTCCGAGACAGGGGGTAACACTGAAGCTTTCTTT	CASSETGGNTEAFF